The present T cell receptor (beta chain) was sequenced within a study of T cell repertoires in aging, cancer and after chemotherapy. Study details: The full dataset contained several million TCR reads.

TRB rearrangements spanning V, D and J were amplified using mixed TRB-A/B primers. TCRdb independently ran MiXCR on the multiplex PCR reads; one entry per CDR3 protein. There are roughly 3,000 distinct CDR3 sequences in the sample; about 30% occur only once, and 8.5% to 10% lies in the top ten. The template was genomic DNA from peripheral blood, not RNA. This clonotype was counted a few times. The CDR3 covers 14 residues. The J segment lost 5 bases and the V segment lost 4 bases, leaving 4 bases of the junction unmatched. Sequenced sample: blood. This clonotype originated in a human donor in good health. The J gene is TRBJ1-1, the V gene TRBV12-3 or TRBV12-4; 10 nucleotides match TRBD1. CDR3 protein: CASSSTGGSTEAFF. CDR3 nucleotide sequence: TGTGCCAGCAGTTCGACAGGGGGCAGTACTGAAGCTTTCTTT.